The clone carrying this TCR beta chain occurred many times. Its antigen is unknown. This specimen comes from a study of T cells in Graves' hyperthyroidism and ophthalmopathy. General study findings and limits: Blood also held most thyroid clonotypes expanded beyond 0.001. Patients with ophthalmopathy were separated from those with stable hyperthyroidism by a 13 V-J model.

What was amplified from RNA transcripts were TCR beta CDR3 regions. A first-round RT-PCR of the TCR CDR3 used the HTBI primer set. Each CDR3 protein is one row after TCRdb ran MiXCR on the multiplex PCR reads. The sample shows roughly 380,000 distinct CDR3 sequences, roughly an eighth of them seen only once. With 8 bases clipped from V and 3 bases from J, the junction kept 6 bases outside the gene matches. Germline V gives CDR1 LGHDT, CDR2 YNNKEL (reference sequence). CDR3 length equals 14 residues. The sample taken for sequencing was blood. V gene TRBV3-1 combines with J gene TRBJ2-7; 11 nucleotides agree with TRBD2. This receptor was identified in a woman between 18 and 29 years old with Graves' hyperthyroidism. The DNA of the CDR3 is TGTGCCAGCGGAGGGGGACTAGCGGACTACGAGCAGTACTTC. Translating it yields CASGGGLADYEQYF.